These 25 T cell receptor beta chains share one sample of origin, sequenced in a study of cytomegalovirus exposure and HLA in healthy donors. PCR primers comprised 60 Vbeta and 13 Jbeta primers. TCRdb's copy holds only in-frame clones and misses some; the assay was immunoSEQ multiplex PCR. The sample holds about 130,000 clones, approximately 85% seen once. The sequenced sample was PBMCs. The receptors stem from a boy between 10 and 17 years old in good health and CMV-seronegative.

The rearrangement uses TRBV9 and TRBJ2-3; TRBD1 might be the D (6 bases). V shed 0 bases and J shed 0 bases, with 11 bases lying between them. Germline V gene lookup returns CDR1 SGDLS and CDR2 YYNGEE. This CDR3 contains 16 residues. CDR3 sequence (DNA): TGTGCCAGCAGCGTAGTCGGACAGTCAAGCACAGATACGCAGTATTTT. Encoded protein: CASSVVGQSSTDTQYF. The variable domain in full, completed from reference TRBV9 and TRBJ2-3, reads DSGVTQTPKHLITATGQRVTLRCSPRSGDLSVYWYQQSLDQGLQFLIQYYNGEERAKGNILERFSAQQFPDLHSELNLSSLELGDSALYFCASSVVGQSSTDTQYFGPGTRLTVL.

This CDR3 reads CASRGTGSNQPQHF. The CDR3 DNA sequence: TGTGCCAGTAGGGGGACAGGGTCTAATCAGCCCCAGCATTTT. The rearrangement links TRBV19 to TRBJ1-5, with 9 bases that match TRBD1. This CDR3 spans 14 amino acids. CDR1 is LNHDA, CDR2 SQIVND, per germline (reference sequence). J gave up 4 bases and V 6 bases, and 4 bases lay outside the gene matches.

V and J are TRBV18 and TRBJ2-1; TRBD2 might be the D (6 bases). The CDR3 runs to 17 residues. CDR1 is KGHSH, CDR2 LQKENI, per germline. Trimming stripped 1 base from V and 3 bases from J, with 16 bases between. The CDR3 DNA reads TGTGCCAGCTCACCACTTATTGGGCAGGGAGGCTACAATGAGCAGTTCTTC. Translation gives CASSPLIGQGGYNEQFF.

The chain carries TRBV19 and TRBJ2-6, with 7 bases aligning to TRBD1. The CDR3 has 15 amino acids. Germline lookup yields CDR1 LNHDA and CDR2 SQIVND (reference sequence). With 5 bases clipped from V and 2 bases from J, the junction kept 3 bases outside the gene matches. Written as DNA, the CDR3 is TGTGCCAGTAGTGCGCAGGGGGCTGGGGCCAACGTCCTGACTTTC. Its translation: CASSAQGAGANVLTF.

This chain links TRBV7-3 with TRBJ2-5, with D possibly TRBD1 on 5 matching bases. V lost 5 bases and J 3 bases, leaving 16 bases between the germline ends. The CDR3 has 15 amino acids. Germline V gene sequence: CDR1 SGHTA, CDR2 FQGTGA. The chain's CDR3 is CASSDLGAGKETQYF. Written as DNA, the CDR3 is TGTGCCAGCAGCGATCTGGGCGCAGGGAAAGAGACCCAGTACTTC.

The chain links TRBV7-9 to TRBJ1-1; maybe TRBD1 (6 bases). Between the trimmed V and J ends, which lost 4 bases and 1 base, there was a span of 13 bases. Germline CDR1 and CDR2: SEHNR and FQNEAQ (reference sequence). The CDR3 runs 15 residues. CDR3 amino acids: CASSSDRNSNTEAFF. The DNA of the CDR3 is TGTGCCAGCAGCTCCGACAGGAATTCGAACACTGAAGCTTTCTTT.

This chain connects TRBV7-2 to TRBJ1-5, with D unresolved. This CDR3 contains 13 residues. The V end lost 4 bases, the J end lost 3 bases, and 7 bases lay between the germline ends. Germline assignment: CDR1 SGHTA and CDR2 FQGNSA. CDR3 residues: CASSSAVNQPQHF. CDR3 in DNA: TGTGCCAGCAGCTCCGCAGTCAATCAGCCCCAGCATTTT.

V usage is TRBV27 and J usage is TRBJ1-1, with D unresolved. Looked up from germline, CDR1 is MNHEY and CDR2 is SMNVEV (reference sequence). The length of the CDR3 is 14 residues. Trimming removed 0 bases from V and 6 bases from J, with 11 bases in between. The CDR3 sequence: CASSLSLVSAEAFF. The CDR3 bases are TGTGCCAGCAGTTTATCATTGGTTTCGGCTGAAGCTTTCTTT.

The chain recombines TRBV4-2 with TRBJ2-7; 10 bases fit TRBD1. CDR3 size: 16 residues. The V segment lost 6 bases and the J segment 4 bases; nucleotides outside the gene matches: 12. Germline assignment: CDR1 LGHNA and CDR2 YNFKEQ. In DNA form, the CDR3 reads TGTGCCAGCAGAGGACCGGGACAGGGGAGCGGATACGAGCAGTACTTC. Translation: CASRGPGQGSGYEQYF.

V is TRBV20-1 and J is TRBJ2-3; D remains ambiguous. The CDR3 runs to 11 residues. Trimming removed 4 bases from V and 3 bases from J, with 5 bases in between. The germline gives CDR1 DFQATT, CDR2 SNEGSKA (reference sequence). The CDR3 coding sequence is TGCAGTGCTATACTAACAGATACGCAGTATTTT. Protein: CSAILTDTQYF.

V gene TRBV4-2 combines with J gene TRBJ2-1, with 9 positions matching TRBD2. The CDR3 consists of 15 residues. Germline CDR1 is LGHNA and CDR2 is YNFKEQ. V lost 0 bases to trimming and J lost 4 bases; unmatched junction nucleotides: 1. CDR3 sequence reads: CASSQESGRYNEQFF. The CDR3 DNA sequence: TGTGCCAGCAGCCAAGAGAGCGGGAGGTACAATGAGCAGTTCTTC.

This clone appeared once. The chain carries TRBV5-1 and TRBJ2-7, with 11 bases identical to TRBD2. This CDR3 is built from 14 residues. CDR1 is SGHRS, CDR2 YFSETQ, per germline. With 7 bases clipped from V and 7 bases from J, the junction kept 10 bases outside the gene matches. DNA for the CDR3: TGCGCCAGCGCAGAACTAGCGGGAGTGGAAGAGCAGTACTTC. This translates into CASAELAGVEEQYF.

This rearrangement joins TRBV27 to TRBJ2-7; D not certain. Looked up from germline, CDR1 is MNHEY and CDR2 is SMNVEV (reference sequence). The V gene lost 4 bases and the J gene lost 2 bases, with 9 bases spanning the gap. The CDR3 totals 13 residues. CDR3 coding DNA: TGTGCCAGCAGTTACGGTAAGACCTACGAGCAGTACTTC. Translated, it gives CASSYGKTYEQYF.

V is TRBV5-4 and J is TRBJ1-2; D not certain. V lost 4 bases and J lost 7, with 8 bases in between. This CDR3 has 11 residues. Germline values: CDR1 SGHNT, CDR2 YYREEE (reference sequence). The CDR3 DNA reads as TGTGCCAGCAGCCGAGGACTTGGCTACACCTTC. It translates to CASSRGLGYTF.

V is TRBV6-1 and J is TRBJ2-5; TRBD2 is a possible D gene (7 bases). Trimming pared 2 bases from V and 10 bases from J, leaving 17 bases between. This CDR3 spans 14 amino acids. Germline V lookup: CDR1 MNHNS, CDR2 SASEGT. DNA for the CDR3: TGTGCCAGCAGTGAAAAGGTGGGGGGGCAGTACCAGTACTTC. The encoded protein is CASSEKVGGQYQYF.

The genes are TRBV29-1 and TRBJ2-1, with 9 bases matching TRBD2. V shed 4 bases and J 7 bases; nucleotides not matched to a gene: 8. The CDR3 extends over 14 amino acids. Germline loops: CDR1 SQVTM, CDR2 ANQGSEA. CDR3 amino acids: CSVVVAGVGNEQFF. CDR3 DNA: TGCAGCGTTGTGGTAGCGGGGGTTGGGAATGAGCAGTTCTTC.

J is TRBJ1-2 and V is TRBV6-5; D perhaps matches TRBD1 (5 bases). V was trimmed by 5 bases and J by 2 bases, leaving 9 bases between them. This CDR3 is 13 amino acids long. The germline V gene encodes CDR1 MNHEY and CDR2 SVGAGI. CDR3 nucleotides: TGTGCCAGCAGTCGACGACAGAACTATGGCTACACCTTC. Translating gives CASSRRQNYGYTF.

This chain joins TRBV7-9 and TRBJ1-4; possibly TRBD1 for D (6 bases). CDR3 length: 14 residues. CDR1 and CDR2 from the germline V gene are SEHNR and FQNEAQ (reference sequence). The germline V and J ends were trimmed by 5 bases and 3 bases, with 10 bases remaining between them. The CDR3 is CASSPSGANEKLFF. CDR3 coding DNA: TGTGCCAGCAGCCCCTCAGGGGCTAATGAAAAACTGTTTTTT.

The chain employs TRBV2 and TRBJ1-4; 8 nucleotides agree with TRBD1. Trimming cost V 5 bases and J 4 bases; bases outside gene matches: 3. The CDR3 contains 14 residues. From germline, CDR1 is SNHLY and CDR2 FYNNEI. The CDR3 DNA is TGTGCCAGCAGTTCACAGGGGGGTAATGAAAAACTGTTTTTT. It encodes CASSSQGGNEKLFF.

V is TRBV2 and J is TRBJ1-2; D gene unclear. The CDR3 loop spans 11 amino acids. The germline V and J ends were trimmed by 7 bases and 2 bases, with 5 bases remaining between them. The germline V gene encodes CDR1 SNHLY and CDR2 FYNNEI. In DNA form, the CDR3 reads TGTGCCAGCACCCAAAACTATGGCTACACCTTC. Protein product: CASTQNYGYTF.

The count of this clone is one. The CDR3 DNA follows: TGTGCCAGTAGTACCTCGACAGGGAATCATGAAGCTTTCTTT. Translated: CASSTSTGNHEAFF. The V and J genes are TRBV19 and TRBJ1-1; 7 bases align to TRBD1. The junction had 9 bases not matched to a gene; V was cut back by 4 bases and J by 7 bases. The CDR3 consists of 14 residues. CDR1 LNHDA and CDR2 SQIVND come from the germline V gene (reference sequence).

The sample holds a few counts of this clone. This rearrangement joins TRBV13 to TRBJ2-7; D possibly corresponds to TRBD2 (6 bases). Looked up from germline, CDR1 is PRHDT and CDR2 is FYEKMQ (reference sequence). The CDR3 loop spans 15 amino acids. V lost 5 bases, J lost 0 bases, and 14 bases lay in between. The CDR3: CASSSRDFHSYEQYF. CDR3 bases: TGTGCCAGCAGCAGCCGGGACTTTCACTCCTACGAGCAGTACTTC.

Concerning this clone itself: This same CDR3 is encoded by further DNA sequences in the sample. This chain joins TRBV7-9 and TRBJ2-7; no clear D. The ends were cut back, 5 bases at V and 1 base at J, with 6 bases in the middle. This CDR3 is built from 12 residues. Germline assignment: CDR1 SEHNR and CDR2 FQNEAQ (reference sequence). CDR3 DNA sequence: TGTGCCAGCAGCCTCTCGTCCTACGAGCAGTACTTC. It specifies CASSLSSYEQYF.

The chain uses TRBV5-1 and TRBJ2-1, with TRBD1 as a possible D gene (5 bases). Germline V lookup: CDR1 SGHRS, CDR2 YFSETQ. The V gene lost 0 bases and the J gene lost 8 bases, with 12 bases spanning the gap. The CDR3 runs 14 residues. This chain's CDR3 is CASSLDRLVHEQFF. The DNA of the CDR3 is TGCGCCAGCAGCTTGGACAGGTTGGTCCATGAGCAGTTCTTC.

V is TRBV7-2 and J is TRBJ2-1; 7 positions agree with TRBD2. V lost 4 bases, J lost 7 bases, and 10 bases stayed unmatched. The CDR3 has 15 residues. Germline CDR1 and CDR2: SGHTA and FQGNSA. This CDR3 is CASSSSGYMGNEQFF. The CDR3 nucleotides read TGTGCCAGCAGCTCTAGCGGTTACATGGGGAATGAGCAGTTCTTC.